Listed below are T cell receptor beta chains from one sample, sequenced in a study of patients and donors after allogeneic stem cell transplantation. In TCRdb, the RT-PCR reads were re-called with MiXCR into one record per CDR3 protein. The sample has roughly 230,000 distinct CDR3 sequences; around an eighth are singletons. The sequenced material came from blood, either unsorted or a sorted T cell fraction (not recorded which). These receptors were obtained from a human donor who was either an allogeneic HSCT recipient or a stem cell or donor lymphocyte infusion donor (not recorded which). It is not recorded whose cells these are; they may come from a transplant donor. CDR3s include the opening cysteine and the closing phenylalanine or tryptophan. Fields, in order: J gene, V gene, D gene, clone size, CDR3 DNA, CDR3 protein. The D gene is left open where the match is weak. For some rows the clone size is stated as once, few or many, or as a class when expanded; others skip it.

J gene: TRBJ1-2
V gene: TRBV7-2
D gene: .
clone size: .
CDR3 DNA: TGTGCCAGCAGCTTCGACCCTACGTCCCACTATGGCTACACCTTC
CDR3 protein: CASSFDPTSHYGYTF

J gene: TRBJ1-1
V gene: TRBV18
D gene: .
clone size: .
CDR3 DNA: TGTGCCAGCTCTCCAAATTCAGTGAACACTGAAGCTTTCTTT
CDR3 protein: CASSPNSVNTEAFF

J gene: TRBJ1-4
V gene: TRBV3-1
D gene: .
clone size: .
CDR3 DNA: TGTGCCAGCAGCCAAGGAGGGGGATCTAATGAAAAACTGTTTTTT
CDR3 protein: CASSQGGGSNEKLFF

J gene: TRBJ2-1
V gene: TRBV29-1
D gene: .
clone size: few
CDR3 DNA: TGCAGCGTTGAAGGGGACTCCCTCTACAATGAGCAGTTCTTC
CDR3 protein: CSVEGDSLYNEQFF

J gene: TRBJ2-7
V gene: TRBV7-8
D gene: .
clone size: many
CDR3 DNA: TGTGCCAGCAGCTTAGACAGGGTTGCCGAGCAGTACTTC
CDR3 protein: CASSLDRVAEQYF

J gene: TRBJ1-2
V gene: TRBV18
D gene: .
clone size: many
CDR3 DNA: TGTGCCAGCTCACTCTATTGGGAAGACTATGGCTACACCTTC
CDR3 protein: CASSLYWEDYGYTF

J gene: TRBJ1-1
V gene: TRBV20-1
D gene: .
clone size: .
CDR3 DNA: TGCAGTGCCAGGCTGAGAGGGCTCACAGCTTTCTTT
CDR3 protein: CSARLRGLTAFF

J gene: TRBJ2-1
V gene: TRBV20-1
D gene: TRBD2
clone size: .
CDR3 DNA: TGCAGTGCTAGTGCGGGGGTAGCGTCCGGTGAGCAGTTCTTC
CDR3 protein: CSASAGVASGEQFF

J gene: TRBJ1-2
V gene: TRBV7-2
D gene: .
clone size: .
CDR3 DNA: TGTGCCAGCAGCTTAGCACGGCCGGGGAAGGGTTTCTATGGCTACACCTTC
CDR3 protein: CASSLARPGKGFYGYTF

J gene: TRBJ1-3
V gene: TRBV20-1
D gene: .
clone size: .
CDR3 DNA: TGCAGTGCTAGAGATCCCAGCTCTGGAAACACCATATATTTT
CDR3 protein: CSARDPSSGNTIYF

J gene: TRBJ2-5
V gene: TRBV9
D gene: .
clone size: many
CDR3 DNA: TGTGCCAGCAGCGGGGGGACGTCCCAAGAGACCCAGTACTTC
CDR3 protein: CASSGGTSQETQYF

J gene: TRBJ2-7
V gene: TRBV20-1
D gene: TRBD1
clone size: few
CDR3 DNA: TGCAGTGCTAGCGACCGGGACAGGAGCTCCTACGAGCAGTACTTC
CDR3 protein: CSASDRDRSSYEQYF

J gene: TRBJ2-5
V gene: TRBV27
D gene: .
clone size: many
CDR3 DNA: TGTGCCAGCAGTCTCTTGTACCAAGAGACCCAGTACTTC
CDR3 protein: CASSLLYQETQYF

J gene: TRBJ1-4
V gene: TRBV20-1
D gene: .
clone size: few
CDR3 DNA: TGCAGTGCCCCGGACGGAAACATAGATGAAAAACTGTTTTTT
CDR3 protein: CSAPDGNIDEKLFF